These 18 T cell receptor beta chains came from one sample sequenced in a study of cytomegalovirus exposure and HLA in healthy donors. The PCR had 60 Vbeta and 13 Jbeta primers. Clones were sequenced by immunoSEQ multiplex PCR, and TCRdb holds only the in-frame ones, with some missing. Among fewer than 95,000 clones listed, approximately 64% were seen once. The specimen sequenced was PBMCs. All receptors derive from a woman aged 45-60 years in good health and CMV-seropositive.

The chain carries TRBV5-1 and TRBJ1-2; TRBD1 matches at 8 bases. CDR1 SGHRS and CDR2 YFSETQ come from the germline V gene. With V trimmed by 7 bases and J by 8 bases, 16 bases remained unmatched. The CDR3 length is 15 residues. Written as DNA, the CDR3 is TGCGCCAGCCATCCTTCGGACAGGGCCGTCGGGGGCTACACCTTC. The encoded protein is CASHPSDRAVGGYTF.

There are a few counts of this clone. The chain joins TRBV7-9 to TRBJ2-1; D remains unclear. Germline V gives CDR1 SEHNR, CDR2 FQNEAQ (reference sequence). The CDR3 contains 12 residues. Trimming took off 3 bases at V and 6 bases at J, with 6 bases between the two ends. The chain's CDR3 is CASSLASNEQFF. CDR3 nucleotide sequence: TGTGCCAGCAGCTTGGCCAGCAATGAGCAGTTCTTC. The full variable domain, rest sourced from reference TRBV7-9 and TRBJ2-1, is DTGVSQNPRHKITKRGQNVTFRCDPISEHNRLYWYRQTLGQGPEFLTYFQNEAQLEKSRLLSDRFSAERPKGSFSTLEIQRTEQGDSAMYLCASSLASNEQFFGPGTRLTVL.

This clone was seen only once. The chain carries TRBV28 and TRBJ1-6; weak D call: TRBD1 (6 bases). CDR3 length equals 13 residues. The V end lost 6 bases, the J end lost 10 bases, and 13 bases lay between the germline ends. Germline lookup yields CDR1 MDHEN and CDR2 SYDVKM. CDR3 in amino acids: CASRQQGNSPLHF. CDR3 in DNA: TGTGCCAGCAGACAACAGGGTAACTCACCCCTCCACTTT. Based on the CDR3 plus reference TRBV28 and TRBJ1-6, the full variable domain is DVKVTQSSRYLVKRTGEKVFLECVQDMDHENMFWYRQDPGLGLRLIYFSYDVKMKEKGDIPEGYSVSREKKERFSLILESASTNQTSMYLCASRQQGNSPLHFGNGTRLTVT.

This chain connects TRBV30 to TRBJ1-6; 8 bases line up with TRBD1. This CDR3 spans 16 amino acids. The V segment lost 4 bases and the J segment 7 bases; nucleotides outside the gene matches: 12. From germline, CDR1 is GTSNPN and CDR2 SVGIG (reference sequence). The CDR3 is CAWTIQWTGRNSPLHF. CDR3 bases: TGTGCCTGGACCATTCAGTGGACAGGGAGGAATTCACCCCTCCACTTT.

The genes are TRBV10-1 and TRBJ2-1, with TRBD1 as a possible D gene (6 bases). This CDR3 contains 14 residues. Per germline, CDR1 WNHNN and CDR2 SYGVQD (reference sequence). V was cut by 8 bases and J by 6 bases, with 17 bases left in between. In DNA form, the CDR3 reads TGCGCCAGCTCACCAGGGGCGATCGGCAATGAGCAGTTCTTC. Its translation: CASSPGAIGNEQFF.

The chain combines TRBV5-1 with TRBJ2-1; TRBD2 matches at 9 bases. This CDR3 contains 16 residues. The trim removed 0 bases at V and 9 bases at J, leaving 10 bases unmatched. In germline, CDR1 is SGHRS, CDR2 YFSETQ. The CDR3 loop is CASSLGPAGGQSEQFF. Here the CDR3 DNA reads TGCGCCAGCAGCTTGGGTCCCGCGGGGGGGCAGAGTGAGCAGTTCTTC. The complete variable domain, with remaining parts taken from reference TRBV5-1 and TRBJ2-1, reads KAGVTQTPRYLIKTRGQQVTLSCSPISGHRSVSWYQQTPGQGLQFLFEYFSETQRNKGNFPGRFSGRQFSNSRSEMNVSTLELGDSALYLCASSLGPAGGQSEQFFGPGTRLTVL.

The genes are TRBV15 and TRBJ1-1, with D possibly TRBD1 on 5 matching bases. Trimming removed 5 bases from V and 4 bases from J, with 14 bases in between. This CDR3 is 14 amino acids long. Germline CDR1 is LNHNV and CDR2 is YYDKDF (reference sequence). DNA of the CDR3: TGTGCCACCAGCGCCACCCGGAGGGGCACTGAAGCTTTCTTT. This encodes CATSATRRGTEAFF. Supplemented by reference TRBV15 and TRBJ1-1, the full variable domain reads DAMVIQNPRYQVTQFGKPVTLSCSQTLNHNVMYWYQQKSSQAPKLLFHYYDKDFNNEADTPDNFQSRRPNTSFCFLDIRSPGLGDTAMYLCATSATRRGTEAFFGQGTRLTVV.

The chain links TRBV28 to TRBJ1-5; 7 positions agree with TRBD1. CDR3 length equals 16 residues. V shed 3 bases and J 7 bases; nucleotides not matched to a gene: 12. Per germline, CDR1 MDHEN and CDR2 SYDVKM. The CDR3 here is CASSLAETGRRQPQHF. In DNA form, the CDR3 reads TGTGCCAGCAGTTTGGCCGAGACAGGGAGGCGGCAGCCCCAGCATTTT.

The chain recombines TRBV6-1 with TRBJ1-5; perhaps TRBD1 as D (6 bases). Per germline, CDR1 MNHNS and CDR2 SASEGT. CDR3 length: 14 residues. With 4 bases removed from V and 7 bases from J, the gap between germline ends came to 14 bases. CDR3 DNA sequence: TGTGCCAGCAGTGCGAACAGGGCAACACAGCCCCAGCATTTT. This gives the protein CASSANRATQPQHF.

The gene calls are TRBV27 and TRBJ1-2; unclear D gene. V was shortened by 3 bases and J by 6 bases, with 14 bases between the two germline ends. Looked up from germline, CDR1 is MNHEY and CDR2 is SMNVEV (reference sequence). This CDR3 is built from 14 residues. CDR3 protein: CASSFTGSFDGYTF. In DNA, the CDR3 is TGTGCCAGCAGTTTCACGGGGAGTTTCGATGGCTACACCTTC.

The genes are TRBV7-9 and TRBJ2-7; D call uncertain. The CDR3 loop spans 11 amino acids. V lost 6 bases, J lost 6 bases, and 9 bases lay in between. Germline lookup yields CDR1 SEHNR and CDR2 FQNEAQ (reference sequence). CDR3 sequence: CASSWAGEQYF. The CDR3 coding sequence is TGTGCCAGCAGTTGGGCAGGCGAGCAGTACTTC.

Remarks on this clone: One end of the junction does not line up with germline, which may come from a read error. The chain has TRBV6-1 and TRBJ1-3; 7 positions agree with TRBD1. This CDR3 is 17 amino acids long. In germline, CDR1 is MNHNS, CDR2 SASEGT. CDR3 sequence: CASREGATGRSGNTIYF. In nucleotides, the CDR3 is TGTGCCAGCAGGGAAGGGGCGACAGGGCGCTCTGGAAACACCATATATTTT.

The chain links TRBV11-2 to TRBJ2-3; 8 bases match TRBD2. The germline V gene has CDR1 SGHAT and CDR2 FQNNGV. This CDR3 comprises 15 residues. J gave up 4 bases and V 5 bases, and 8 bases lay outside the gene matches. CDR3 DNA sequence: TGTGCCAGCAGCCCCCAGCGGGGGAGGGCAGATACGCAGTATTTT. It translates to CASSPQRGRADTQYF.

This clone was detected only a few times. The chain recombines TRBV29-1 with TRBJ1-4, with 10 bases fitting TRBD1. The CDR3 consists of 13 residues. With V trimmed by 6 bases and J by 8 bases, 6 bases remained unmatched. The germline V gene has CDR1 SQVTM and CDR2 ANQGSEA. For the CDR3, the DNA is TGCAGCGTCAGACAGGGGGCGAGGGAAAAACTGTTTTTT. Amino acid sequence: CSVRQGAREKLFF.

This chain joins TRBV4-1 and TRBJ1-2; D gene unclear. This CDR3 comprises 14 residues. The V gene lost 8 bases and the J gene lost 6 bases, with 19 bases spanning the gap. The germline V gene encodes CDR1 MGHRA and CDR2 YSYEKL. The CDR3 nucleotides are TGCGCCAGCCAAAACCATATGCGTGAGGATGGCTACACCTTC. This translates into CASQNHMREDGYTF.

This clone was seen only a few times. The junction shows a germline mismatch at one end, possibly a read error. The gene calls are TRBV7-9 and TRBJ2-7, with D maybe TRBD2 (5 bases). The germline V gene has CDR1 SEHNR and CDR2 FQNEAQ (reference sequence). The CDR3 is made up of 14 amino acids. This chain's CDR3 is CSSSQDLKSYEQYF. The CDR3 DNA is TGTTCCAGCAGCCAGGACTTAAAATCCTACGAGCAGTACTTC.

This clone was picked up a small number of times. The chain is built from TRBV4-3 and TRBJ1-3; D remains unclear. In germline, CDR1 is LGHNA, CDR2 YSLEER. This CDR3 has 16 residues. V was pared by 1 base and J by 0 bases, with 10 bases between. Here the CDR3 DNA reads TGCGCCAGCAGCCAAGGGACCGGACTCTCTGGAAACACCATATATTTT. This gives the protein CASSQGTGLSGNTIYF.

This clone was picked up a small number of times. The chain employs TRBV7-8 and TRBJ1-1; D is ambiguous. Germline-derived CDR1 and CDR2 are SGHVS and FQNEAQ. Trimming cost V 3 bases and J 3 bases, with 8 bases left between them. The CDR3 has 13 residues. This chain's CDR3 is CASSFGWDTEAFF. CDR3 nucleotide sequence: TGTGCCAGCAGCTTCGGGTGGGACACTGAAGCTTTCTTT.